This T cell receptor (beta chain) was sequenced for a study of glioma-infiltrating T cells after dendritic cell vaccination. V trimming: 0 bases; J trimming: 4 bases; junction bases outside the gene matches: 5. CDR3 length: 15 amino acids. Per germline, CDR1 SGHNT and CDR2 YYREEE (reference sequence). Clones were sequenced by immunoSEQ multiplex PCR, and TCRdb holds only the in-frame ones, with some missing. The data hold 90,000 or so clones, with about 85% observed a single time. This clone came up a few times. Sequenced here: blood, sampled before dendritic cell vaccination. The receptor was derived from a human donor with glioblastoma. The chain recombines TRBV5-4 with TRBJ2-5; 8 nucleotides agree with TRBD2. The CDR3 is CASSLATGGRETQYF. The CDR3 DNA follows: TGTGCCAGCAGCTTGGCGACGGGGGGGCGAGAGACCCAGTACTTC.